A selection of T cell receptor beta chains follows, all from one sample in a study of shared clonotypes between healthy human individuals. Some clones are missing from TCRdb's copy, which holds only in-frame ones; the method was immunoSEQ multiplex PCR. The data show roughly 2.2 million clones, with approximately 95% seen just once and 0.3% to 0.4% held by the top ten. Sequencing was carried out using naive CD4+ T cells from PBMCs. All receptors derive from a young man in good health. Some clones in this sample may be carry-over from other donors' samples. The CDR3 runs from the conserved cysteine through the conserved F or W. The D gene is left open where the match is weak. The size of a clone is reported for some rows only, either as once, few or many, or as a class for expanded clones.

CDR3 protein: CAWSPGADTQYF
CDR3 DNA: TGTGCCTGGAGCCCCGGGGCAGATACGCAGTATTTT
V gene: TRBV30
clone size: .
J gene: TRBJ2-3
D gene: .

CDR3 protein: CASSPGGQETQYF
CDR3 DNA: TGTGCCAGCAGCCCGGGGGGGCAAGAGACCCAGTACTTC
V gene: TRBV11-3
clone size: once
J gene: TRBJ2-5
D gene: TRBD2

CDR3 protein: CASSLEGETQYF
CDR3 DNA: TGTGCCAGCAGCTTGGAGGGGGAGACCCAGTACTTC
V gene: TRBV5-5
clone size: .
J gene: TRBJ2-5
D gene: .

CDR3 protein: CASSSRQTYEQYF
CDR3 DNA: TGTGCCAGCAGCTCCCGCCAGACCTACGAGCAGTACTTC
V gene: TRBV11-1
clone size: .
J gene: TRBJ2-7
D gene: .

CDR3 protein: CACPRGSDEKLFF
CDR3 DNA: TGTGCCTGCCCCAGGGGGTCGGACGAAAAACTGTTTTTT
V gene: TRBV7-9
clone size: few
J gene: TRBJ1-4
D gene: TRBD1

CDR3 protein: CASTQSGGSYEQYF
CDR3 DNA: TGCGCCAGCACCCAAAGTGGCGGGTCCTACGAGCAGTACTTC
V gene: TRBV5-1
clone size: .
J gene: TRBJ2-7
D gene: .

CDR3 protein: CATTGTATSYEQYF
CDR3 DNA: TGTGCCACGACTGGGACCGCCACTTCCTACGAGCAGTACTTC
V gene: TRBV6-1
clone size: .
J gene: TRBJ2-7
D gene: .

CDR3 protein: CASRHGRDIFSGANVLTF
CDR3 DNA: TGTGCCAGCAGACACGGACGGGACATCTTCTCTGGGGCCAACGTCCTGACTTTC
V gene: TRBV28
clone size: .
J gene: TRBJ2-6
D gene: .

CDR3 protein: CASSLTRTFTEAFF
CDR3 DNA: TGTGCCAGCAGCTTAACGCGGACATTCACTGAAGCTTTCTTT
V gene: TRBV7-8
clone size: once
J gene: TRBJ1-1
D gene: .

CDR3 protein: CASSFDGKGFGQPQHF
CDR3 DNA: TGTGCCAGCAGCTTTGACGGCAAGGGGTTCGGTCAGCCCCAGCATTTT
V gene: TRBV7-2
clone size: .
J gene: TRBJ1-5
D gene: .

CDR3 protein: CASSLQAGNTIYF
CDR3 DNA: TGTGCCAGCAGCTTACAGGCTGGAAACACCATATATTTT
V gene: TRBV5-6
clone size: .
J gene: TRBJ1-3
D gene: .

CDR3 protein: CASSVPGYGYTF
CDR3 DNA: TGTGCCAGCAGTGTTCCGGGCTATGGCTACACCTTC
V gene: TRBV6-1
clone size: .
J gene: TRBJ1-2
D gene: .

CDR3 protein: CASSLGPSRLTSTDTQYF
CDR3 DNA: TGCGCCAGCAGCTTGGGTCCGTCGCGGCTTACTAGCACAGATACGCAGTATTTT
V gene: TRBV5-1
clone size: .
J gene: TRBJ2-3
D gene: .

CDR3 protein: CASSVIQGSTPPYGDEQYF
CDR3 DNA: TGTGCCAGCAGTGTCATACAGGGCTCGACCCCCCCATACGGGGACGAGCAGTACTTC
V gene: TRBV6-4
clone size: .
J gene: TRBJ2-7
D gene: .

CDR3 protein: CASRGTESGGWTDTQYF
CDR3 DNA: TGTGCCAGCCGAGGGACGGAAAGCGGAGGATGGACAGATACGCAGTATTTT
V gene: TRBV28
clone size: .
J gene: TRBJ2-3
D gene: .

CDR3 protein: CASSSLGAVNTEAFF
CDR3 DNA: TGTGCCAGCAGTTCACTAGGGGCCGTGAACACTGAAGCTTTCTTT
V gene: TRBV27
clone size: .
J gene: TRBJ1-1
D gene: .

CDR3 protein: CASSPRTAPLGFYGYTF
CDR3 DNA: TGTGCCAGCAGTCCGAGGACAGCACCTTTAGGATTTTATGGCTACACCTTC
V gene: TRBV27
clone size: .
J gene: TRBJ1-2
D gene: .

CDR3 protein: CASSLDRGREQYF
CDR3 DNA: TGCGCCAGCAGCTTGGACAGGGGGCGTGAGCAGTACTTC
V gene: TRBV5-1
clone size: .
J gene: TRBJ2-7
D gene: TRBD1

CDR3 protein: CASSADRNTEAFF
CDR3 DNA: TGTGCCAGCAGTGCCGACAGGAACACTGAAGCTTTCTTT
V gene: TRBV6-6
clone size: .
J gene: TRBJ1-1
D gene: .

CDR3 protein: CASSFPGGAANEQFF
CDR3 DNA: TGTGCCAGCAGTTTCCCGGGGGGCGCAGCCAATGAGCAGTTCTTC
V gene: TRBV28
clone size: .
J gene: TRBJ2-1
D gene: .

CDR3 protein: CASSLAAGTEQYF
CDR3 DNA: TGTGCCAGCAGCTTAGCGGCAGGAACCGAGCAGTACTTC
V gene: TRBV7-6
clone size: .
J gene: TRBJ2-7
D gene: .

CDR3 protein: CASSYSNSNQPQHF
CDR3 DNA: TGTGCCAGCAGTTACTCGAATAGCAATCAGCCCCAGCATTTT
V gene: TRBV6-6
clone size: few
J gene: TRBJ1-5
D gene: .

CDR3 protein: CTPGGGYTF
CDR3 DNA: TGCACTCCTGGGGGGGGCTACACCTTC
V gene: TRBV20-1
clone size: once
J gene: TRBJ1-2
D gene: .

CDR3 protein: CASSLGWTNYGYTF
CDR3 DNA: TGTGCCAGCAGCTTAGGGTGGACTAACTATGGCTACACCTTC
V gene: TRBV7-9
clone size: .
J gene: TRBJ1-2
D gene: .

CDR3 protein: CASSQEGGASEQFF
CDR3 DNA: TGCGCCAGCAGCCAAGAAGGGGGGGCCAGTGAGCAGTTCTTC
V gene: TRBV4-1
clone size: .
J gene: TRBJ2-1
D gene: .

CDR3 protein: CSVGQGRYNEQFF
CDR3 DNA: TGCAGCGTTGGACAGGGTAGATACAATGAGCAGTTCTTC
V gene: TRBV29-1
clone size: .
J gene: TRBJ2-1
D gene: TRBD1

CDR3 protein: CASSLRSGGRMNTEAFF
CDR3 DNA: TGTGCCAGCAGTTTAAGGTCAGGCGGGCGGATGAACACTGAAGCTTTCTTT
V gene: TRBV28
clone size: .
J gene: TRBJ1-1
D gene: .

CDR3 protein: CASSSQSQGYEQYF
CDR3 DNA: TGTGCCAGCAGCTCACAGTCACAGGGCTACGAGCAGTACTTC
V gene: TRBV7-9
clone size: .
J gene: TRBJ2-7
D gene: .

CDR3 protein: CASSVAGDGWTDTQYF
CDR3 DNA: TGCGCCAGCTCCGTAGCGGGAGATGGGTGGACAGATACGCAGTATTTT
V gene: TRBV5-1
clone size: .
J gene: TRBJ2-3
D gene: TRBD2

CDR3 protein: CASSRSLADNTGELFF
CDR3 DNA: TGCGCCAGCAGCCGAAGTCTAGCAGACAACACCGGGGAGCTGTTTTTT
V gene: TRBV5-1
clone size: .
J gene: TRBJ2-2
D gene: .

CDR3 protein: CVGARVGNTEAFF
CDR3 DNA: TGTGTAGGGGCTAGGGTTGGGAACACTGAAGCTTTCTTT
V gene: TRBV2
clone size: .
J gene: TRBJ1-1
D gene: .

CDR3 protein: CASSPGQPQHF
CDR3 DNA: TGTGCCAGCTCCCCCGGTCAGCCCCAGCATTTT
V gene: TRBV28
clone size: .
J gene: TRBJ1-5
D gene: .

CDR3 protein: CASSSNRNEQFF
CDR3 DNA: TGTGCCAGCAGCTCGAACCGCAATGAGCAGTTCTTC
V gene: TRBV11-1
clone size: .
J gene: TRBJ2-1
D gene: .

CDR3 protein: CASSRLMGHRVDTQYF
CDR3 DNA: TGTGCCAGCAGTAGACTCATGGGACACCGGGTAGATACGCAGTATTTT
V gene: TRBV27
clone size: .
J gene: TRBJ2-3
D gene: .

CDR3 protein: CASSALGEQYF
CDR3 DNA: TGTGCCAGCAGTGCTTTAGGCGAGCAGTACTTC
V gene: TRBV6-5
clone size: .
J gene: TRBJ2-7
D gene: .

CDR3 protein: CASSSTNQPQHF
CDR3 DNA: TGTGCCAGCAGCTCGACCAATCAGCCCCAGCATTTT
V gene: TRBV28
clone size: .
J gene: TRBJ1-5
D gene: .

CDR3 protein: CASSLQGIGEKLFF
CDR3 DNA: TGTGCCAGCAGCCTACAGGGGATAGGTGAAAAACTGTTTTTT
V gene: TRBV11-2
clone size: .
J gene: TRBJ1-4
D gene: TRBD1

CDR3 protein: CASSSDAITDTQYF
CDR3 DNA: TGTGCCAGCAGCTCGGACGCAATTACAGATACGCAGTATTTT
V gene: TRBV5-4
clone size: .
J gene: TRBJ2-3
D gene: .

CDR3 protein: CATSRDPGYEQYF
CDR3 DNA: TGTGCCACCAGCAGAGATCCGGGCTACGAGCAGTACTTC
V gene: TRBV15
clone size: .
J gene: TRBJ2-7
D gene: .

CDR3 protein: CAWSAQIYGYTF
CDR3 DNA: TGTGCCTGGAGTGCACAGATCTATGGCTACACCTTC
V gene: TRBV30
clone size: .
J gene: TRBJ1-2
D gene: .

CDR3 protein: CASSLMGPYNEQFF
CDR3 DNA: TGTGCCAGCAGCTTGATGGGGCCGTACAATGAGCAGTTCTTC
V gene: TRBV5-8
clone size: .
J gene: TRBJ2-1
D gene: .

CDR3 protein: CASSPFRGLSLDNSYEQYF
CDR3 DNA: TGTGCCAGCAGCCCGTTCCGTGGGTTAAGTTTGGACAACTCCTACGAGCAGTACTTC
V gene: TRBV7-8
clone size: .
J gene: TRBJ2-7
D gene: .

CDR3 protein: CASSSSGFRGRPYNEQFF
CDR3 DNA: TGTGCCAGCAGTTCCTCAGGTTTCCGGGGGAGGCCTTACAATGAGCAGTTCTTC
V gene: TRBV28
clone size: .
J gene: TRBJ2-1
D gene: .

CDR3 protein: CASSPRLAGWSYNEQFF
CDR3 DNA: TGTGCCAGCAGCCCTAGACTAGCGGGATGGTCCTACAATGAGCAGTTCTTC
V gene: TRBV4-2
clone size: .
J gene: TRBJ2-1
D gene: TRBD2

CDR3 protein: CASSLQGTGELFF
CDR3 DNA: TGTGCCAGCAGCTTACAGGGCACCGGGGAGCTGTTTTTT
V gene: TRBV7-9
clone size: few
J gene: TRBJ2-2
D gene: .

CDR3 protein: CASSFQTSGGFGYEQYF
CDR3 DNA: TGTGCCAGCAGCTTCCAGACTAGCGGGGGGTTCGGCTACGAGCAGTACTTC
V gene: TRBV7-2
clone size: .
J gene: TRBJ2-7
D gene: TRBD2

CDR3 protein: CASRRLATRTDEQFF
CDR3 DNA: TGTGCCAGCAGGAGACTAGCGACGAGGACGGACGAACAGTTCTTC
V gene: TRBV6-1
clone size: .
J gene: TRBJ2-1
D gene: TRBD2

CDR3 protein: CASSPKDLGVLSEQYF
CDR3 DNA: TGTGCCAGTAGCCCGAAGGACCTGGGGGTTCTTAGCGAGCAGTACTTC
V gene: TRBV19
clone size: .
J gene: TRBJ2-7
D gene: .

CDR3 protein: CASAGTGYGYTF
CDR3 DNA: TGTGCCAGCGCCGGGACAGGGTATGGCTACACCTTC
V gene: TRBV6-1
clone size: .
J gene: TRBJ1-2
D gene: TRBD1

CDR3 protein: CASSRTGKLNTEAFF
CDR3 DNA: TGTGCCAGCAGTCGGACAGGGAAATTGAACACTGAAGCTTTCTTT
V gene: TRBV7-9
clone size: .
J gene: TRBJ1-1
D gene: TRBD1

CDR3 protein: CASSPFFGGSTDTQYF
CDR3 DNA: TGTGCCAGTAGCCCATTCTTCGGCGGTAGCACAGATACGCAGTATTTT
V gene: TRBV19
clone size: .
J gene: TRBJ2-3
D gene: .